This entry is about one T cell receptor (beta chain). The antigen remains unidentified. This sample is drawn from a study of shared clonotypes between healthy human individuals. Whole-study results and caveats: The sole specimen, blood, was sampled, and tissue repertoires likely differ.

Assay execution proceeded at the deep level. In the authors' workflow: Junction-only immunoSEQ sequences carried no quality scores, so filtering differed. Profiling relied on immunoSEQ multiplex PCR, and the TCRdb table lists in-frame clones only, not all of them. D and trimming come from the DNA, and the V and J calls and clone size come from that table. The sample records fewer than 650,000 clones, around three quarters being singletons. CDR3 length: 16 amino acids. Per germline, CDR1 SGHTA and CDR2 FQGTGA. Trimming took 5 bases from V and 4 from J; bases not matched to a gene: 7. The sequence came from a woman in her forties in good health. Some clones in this sample may be carry-over from other donors' samples. The sequencing sample was made of PBMCs. This chain uses TRBV7-3 with TRBJ2-3; 12 bases are a match to TRBD2. The CDR3 DNA reads TGTGCCAGCAGCCTACTAGCTAGCGGGAGGGCAGATACGCAGTATTTT. It is translated as CASSLLASGRADTQYF.